This TCR beta chain is drawn from a study of CD4 T cells in relation to SARS-CoV-2 and coronaviruses. Findings of the study overall: Memory recall responses, not primary responses primed in culture, are what the assay detects.

Trimming removed 4 bases from V and 5 bases from J; junction bases left unmatched: 8. CDR1 is SGHVS and CDR2 is FQNEAQ in the germline V gene. This CDR3 is built from 15 residues. CD4+ T cells from unexposed donors were obtained before the COVID-19 pandemic (2011-2018). Concerning this clone: Its specificity is unknown.

Generated by immunoSEQ multiplex PCR, the TCRdb table keeps only in-frame clones and is missing some. The table shows some 64,000 clones, with approximately 94% occurring only once. The chain carries TRBV7-8 and TRBJ2-5; 9 positions agree with TRBD2. The TCR was taken from a human donor in good health. The sequenced sample was naive CD4+ T cells from PBMCs. The subset here: naive CD4+ T cells isolated by negative enrichment. The DNA for the CDR3 is TGTGCCAGCAGCTGGAACAGCGGGAGGACGGAGACCCAGTACTTC. This codes for CASSWNSGRTETQYF.